Each of the 3 T cell receptor beta chains below was sequenced from the same sample in a study of blood T cell repertoires in COVID-19. Data came from immunoSEQ multiplex PCR; TCRdb stores just in-frame clones and leaves some out. The sample has fewer than 250,000 clones; over 80% are singletons. The sample was peripheral blood. The receptors stem from a woman in her seventies with active or convalescent COVID-19.

V is TRBV5-1 and J is TRBJ2-3; 8 nucleotides agree with TRBD2. The V gene end was trimmed by 4 bases and the J gene end by 0 bases; junction bases not matched to a gene: 7. There are 16 residues in the CDR3. Per germline, CDR1 SGHRS and CDR2 YFSETQ. The DNA of the CDR3 is TGCGCCAGCAGCCCCTCAGCGGGGGCTAGCACAGATACGCAGTATTTT. This sequence encodes CASSPSAGASTDTQYF.

The V gene is TRBV18, the J gene TRBJ1-4; D is unclear. Germline lookup yields CDR1 KGHSH and CDR2 LQKENI. The V gene lost 4 bases and the J gene lost 8 bases, with 14 bases spanning the gap. This CDR3 is 14 amino acids long. The chain's CDR3 is CASSQTAVEEKLFF. In DNA, the CDR3 is TGTGCCAGCTCACAAACTGCGGTAGAGGAAAAACTGTTTTTT. The whole variable domain, filled in from reference TRBV18 and TRBJ1-4, reads NAGVMQNPRHLVRRRGQEARLRCSPMKGHSHVYWYRQLPEEGLKFMVYLQKENIIDESGMPKERFSAEFPKEGPSILRIQQVVRGDSAAYFCASSQTAVEEKLFFGSGTQLSVL.

The chain links TRBV2 to TRBJ2-5; the D is unclear. The CDR3 totals 14 residues. The ends were cut back, 3 bases at V and 0 bases at J, with 8 bases in the middle. Germline V gene data show CDR1 as SNHLY and CDR2 as FYNNEI. CDR3 sequence reads: CASSDRSYQETQYF. The CDR3 DNA reads as TGTGCCAGCAGTGATAGGAGCTACCAAGAGACCCAGTACTTC.